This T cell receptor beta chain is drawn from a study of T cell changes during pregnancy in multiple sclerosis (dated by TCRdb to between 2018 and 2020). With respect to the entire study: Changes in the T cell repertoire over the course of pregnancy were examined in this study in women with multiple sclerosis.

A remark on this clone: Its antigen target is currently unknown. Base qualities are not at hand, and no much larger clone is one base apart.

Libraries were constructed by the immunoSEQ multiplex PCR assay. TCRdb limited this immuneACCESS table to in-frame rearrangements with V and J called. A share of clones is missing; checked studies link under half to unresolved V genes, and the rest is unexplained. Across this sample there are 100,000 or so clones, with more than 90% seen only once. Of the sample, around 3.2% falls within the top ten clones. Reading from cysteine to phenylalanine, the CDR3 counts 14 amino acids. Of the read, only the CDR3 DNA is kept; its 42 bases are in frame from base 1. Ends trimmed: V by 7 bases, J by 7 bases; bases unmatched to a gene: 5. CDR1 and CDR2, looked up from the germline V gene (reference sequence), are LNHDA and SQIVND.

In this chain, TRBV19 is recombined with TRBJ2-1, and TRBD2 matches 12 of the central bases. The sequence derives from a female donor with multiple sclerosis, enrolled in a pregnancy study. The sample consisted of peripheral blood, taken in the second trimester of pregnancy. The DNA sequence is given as TGTGCCAGTACCAGTGGGACTAGCGGGAATGAGCAGTTCTTC. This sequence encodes CASTSGTSGNEQFF. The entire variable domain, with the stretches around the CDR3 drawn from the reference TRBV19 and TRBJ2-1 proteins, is DGGITQSPKYLFRKEGQNVTLSCEQNLNHDAMYWYRQDPGQGLRLIYYSQIVNDFQKGDIAEGYSVSREKKESFPLTVTSAQKNPTAFYLCASTSGTSGNEQFFGPGTRLTVL.